These 28 T cell receptor beta chains were sequenced from one sample in a study of cytomegalovirus exposure and HLA in healthy donors. The PCR employed 60 Vbeta primers together with 13 Jbeta primers. Produced via immunoSEQ multiplex PCR; TCRdb's table is partial and in-frame only. The table records 150,000 to 200,000 clones, approximately 79% of them present only once. The material sequenced was PBMCs. The receptors shown here come from a middle-aged man in good health and CMV-seronegative.

This chain joins TRBV9 and TRBJ2-7; 7 bases are shared with TRBD2. CDR3 length: 13 amino acids. Trimming took 3 bases from V and 3 from J; bases not matched to a gene: 3. The V gene's germline CDR1 is SGDLS and CDR2 YYNGEE. In DNA, the CDR3 is TGTGCCAGCAGCGCACGGGGGGACTACGAGCAGTACTTC. This codes for CASSARGDYEQYF.

The V and J genes are TRBV4-3 and TRBJ2-2, with D perhaps TRBD1 (6 bases). The V and J ends lost 5 bases and 3 bases respectively, with 10 bases between them. Germline lookup yields CDR1 LGHNA and CDR2 YSLEER. The length of the CDR3 is 14 residues. In nucleotides, the CDR3 is TGCGCCAGCAGCAGTTACAGGGACACCGGGGAGCTGTTTTTT. Translating it yields CASSSYRDTGELFF.

The chain employs TRBV11-3 and TRBJ2-2; 9 bases align to TRBD1. J gave up 1 base and V 4 bases, and 4 bases lay outside the gene matches. Germline V gives CDR1 SGHNT, CDR2 YENEEA. This CDR3 spans 16 amino acids. Here the CDR3 reads CASSSRTGENTGELFF. The CDR3, as DNA: TGTGCCAGCAGCTCTCGGACAGGGGAGAACACCGGGGAGCTGTTTTTT.

V and J are TRBV6-1 and TRBJ2-1; TRBD1 matches 9 bases. The germline V gene has CDR1 MNHNS and CDR2 SASEGT. V lost 4 bases, J lost 8 bases, and 9 bases stayed unmatched. This CDR3 region has 15 residues. This CDR3 reads CASSAVGTGLDEQFF. CDR3 in DNA: TGTGCCAGCAGTGCCGTCGGGACAGGGCTAGATGAGCAGTTCTTC.

This rearrangement joins TRBV6-5 to TRBJ2-1, with 7 nucleotides matching TRBD2. The germline V gene encodes CDR1 MNHEY and CDR2 SVGAGI. This CDR3 contains 16 residues. The J segment lost 0 bases and the V segment lost 1 base, leaving 3 bases of the junction unmatched. CDR3 bases: TGTGCCAGCAGTTACTTCAGGACTAGCTCCTACAATGAGCAGTTCTTC. Translated, it gives CASSYFRTSSYNEQFF.

The chain employs TRBV10-3 and TRBJ2-7; TRBD1 aligns across 7 bases. There are 16 residues in the CDR3. V was clipped by 0 bases and J by 12 bases; unmatched bases: 17. The germline gives CDR1 ENHRY, CDR2 SYGVKD. CDR3 protein: CAISESIVGGAGLMYF. The CDR3 DNA reads TGTGCCATCAGTGAGTCGATAGTAGGGGGCGCGGGTCTCATGTACTTC.

The V call is TRBV2, the J call TRBJ2-5; TRBD2 matches 9 bases. V shed 6 bases and J 7 bases; nucleotides not matched to a gene: 18. CDR1 is SNHLY and CDR2 is FYNNEI in the germline V gene. The CDR3 covers 17 residues. CDR3 region: CASSNPVGGLAFGTQYF. The CDR3 bases are TGTGCCAGCAGCAACCCGGTCGGAGGACTAGCGTTCGGGACCCAGTACTTC.

The chain is built from TRBV4-1 and TRBJ2-7; no firm D call. Germline CDR1 and CDR2: MGHRA and YSYEKL. The length of the CDR3 is 13 residues. The ends were cut back, 0 bases at V and 5 bases at J, with 8 bases in the middle. CDR3 sequence reads: CASSQDLGNEQYF. The CDR3 region has the DNA TGCGCCAGCAGCCAAGATCTTGGCAACGAGCAGTACTTC.

V is TRBV14 and J is TRBJ2-7, with 8 bases identical to TRBD2. V trimming: 4 bases; J trimming: 7 bases; junction bases outside the gene matches: 12. From germline, CDR1 is SGHDN and CDR2 FVKESK. There are 15 residues in the CDR3. The DNA of the CDR3 is TGTGCCAGCAGCCCCTTGACGGGGGGGTACCGGGAGCAGTACTTC. The encoded protein is CASSPLTGGYREQYF. The complete variable domain, with remaining parts taken from reference TRBV14 and TRBJ2-7, reads EAGVTQFPSHSVIEKGQTVTLRCDPISGHDNLYWYRRVMGKEIKFLLHFVKESKQDESGMPNNRFLAERTGGTYSTLKVQPAELEDSGVYFCASSPLTGGYREQYFGPGTRLTVT.

As DNA, the CDR3 is TGTGCCAGTGGCAAGGGACAGGGTTCACCCCTCCACTTT. This translates into CASGKGQGSPLHF. The chain is built from TRBV19 and TRBJ1-6; 9 bases match TRBD1. From germline, CDR1 is LNHDA and CDR2 SQIVND (reference sequence). The CDR3 loop spans 13 amino acids. The ends lost 8 bases at V and 9 bases at J; junction bases unmatched: 5.

The chain carries TRBV2 and TRBJ2-2, with TRBD1 matching 9 bases. Germline V lookup: CDR1 SNHLY, CDR2 FYNNEI. CDR3 size: 14 residues. Losses at the gene ends were 8 bases for V and 3 bases for J; bases not matched to a gene: 4. Written as DNA, the CDR3 is TGTGCCAGCGGCCGGGACAGGGACACCGGGGAGCTGTTTTTT. Protein sequence: CASGRDRDTGELFF.

This clone appeared a single time. This chain joins TRBV10-3 and TRBJ1-2, with D possibly TRBD1 on 6 matching bases. This CDR3 region has 11 residues. The V end was cut by 4 bases, the J end by 6 bases, with 6 bases between. In germline, CDR1 is ENHRY, CDR2 SYGVKD. The CDR3 nucleotides are TGTGCCATCAGTGGGACAGATGGCTACACCTTC. This encodes CAISGTDGYTF.

J is TRBJ1-6 and V is TRBV5-1; 10 bases match TRBD1. The CDR3 runs 15 residues. The germline CDR1 and CDR2 sequences are SGHRS and YFSETQ. V shed 3 bases and J 6 bases; nucleotides not matched to a gene: 3. The CDR3 here is CASSSTGGTNSPLHF. The CDR3 region has the DNA TGCGCCAGCAGCTCGACAGGGGGCACTAATTCACCCCTCCACTTT.

The chain employs TRBV13 and TRBJ2-5, with TRBD2 identical over 12 bases. The CDR3 contains 16 residues. With 2 bases clipped from V and 5 bases from J, the junction kept 6 bases outside the gene matches. CDR1 and CDR2 (germline): PRHDT, FYEKMQ (reference sequence). The CDR3 DNA reads as TGTGCCAGCAGCTTAAGGCTAGCGGGGGGGCCGGAGACCCAGTACTTC. This translates into CASSLRLAGGPETQYF.

This clone was seen a few times. The chain has TRBV7-3 and TRBJ2-2, with 12 bases that match TRBD2. This CDR3 has 15 residues. After removal of 2 bases from V and 5 bases from J, the junction contained 0 bases not matched to a gene. Looked up from germline, CDR1 is SGHTA and CDR2 is FQGTGA. CDR3 nucleotides: TGTGCCAGCAGCTTACTAGCGGGGGGGACCGGGGAGCTGTTTTTT. This sequence encodes CASSLLAGGTGELFF.

The chain recombines TRBV6-1 with TRBJ1-5, with unresolved D. Trimming cost V 5 bases and J 4 bases, with 9 bases left between them. The CDR3 consists of 13 residues. Germline CDR1 MNHNS, CDR2 SASEGT. The CDR3 loop is CASSPFLNQPQHF. Written as DNA, the CDR3 is TGTGCCAGCAGTCCTTTCCTTAATCAGCCCCAGCATTTT.

The V gene is TRBV15, the J gene TRBJ2-3; 10 bases are a match to TRBD1. The V gene's germline CDR1 is LNHNV and CDR2 YYDKDF (reference sequence). V lost 5 bases and J lost 5; bases outside the gene matches: 10. CDR3 length: 16 residues. The CDR3 sequence is CATSRSGTGVGDTQYF. The DNA for the CDR3 is TGTGCCACCAGCCGCTCCGGGACAGGGGTTGGAGATACGCAGTATTTT.

This clone was recorded only once. This chain uses TRBV30 with TRBJ2-7; possible D gene TRBD2, 6 bases. Germline V CDR1 and CDR2: GTSNPN, SVGIG (reference sequence). V was cut by 4 bases and J by 3 bases, with 10 bases left in between. This CDR3 contains 12 residues. CDR3 bases: TGTGCCTGGAACTGGGGGGACTACGAGCAGTACTTC. This sequence encodes CAWNWGDYEQYF. The variable domain in full, completed from reference TRBV30 and TRBJ2-7, reads SQTIHQWPATLVQPVGSPLSLECTVEGTSNPNLYWYRQAAGRGLQLLFYSVGIGQISSEVPQNLSASRPQDRQFILSSKKLLLSDSGFYLCAWNWGDYEQYFGPGTRLTVT.

The rearrangement links TRBV12-5 to TRBJ1-2; D may be TRBD1 (5 bases). Trimming removed 6 bases from V and 3 bases from J, with 17 bases in between. CDR3 size: 15 residues. Germline V gene sequence: CDR1 LGHNT, CDR2 FRNRAP. The CDR3 spells CASGSTTEPDYGYTF. CDR3 DNA sequence: TGTGCTAGTGGATCCACGACAGAGCCGGACTATGGCTACACCTTC. Looking up the rest from reference TRBV12-5 and TRBJ1-2 gives the full variable domain: DARVTQTPRHKVTEMGQEVTMRCQPILGHNTVFWYRQTMMQGLELLAYFRNRAPLDDSGMPKDRFSAEMPDATLATLKIQPSEPRDSAVYFCASGSTTEPDYGYTFGSGTRLTVV.

The rearrangement uses TRBV6-5 and TRBJ2-6; D is uncertain. The CDR3 contains 14 residues. Germline-derived CDR1 and CDR2 are MNHEY and SVGAGI. Deletions cut 7 bases from V and 0 bases from J, with 7 bases between. The chain's CDR3 is CASTRFSGANVLTF. CDR3 DNA: TGTGCCAGCACCCGGTTCTCTGGGGCCAACGTCCTGACTTTC.

This chain connects TRBV19 to TRBJ2-3; 10 bases are a match to TRBD2. CDR1 is LNHDA and CDR2 is SQIVND in the germline V gene (reference sequence). The V and J ends lost 4 bases and 3 bases, in that order; junction bases with no gene match: 7. There are 16 residues in the CDR3. CDR3 protein: CASSTEAGGPTDTQYF. The CDR3 DNA reads as TGTGCCAGTAGTACCGAAGCGGGGGGGCCAACAGATACGCAGTATTTT.

The chain employs TRBV19 and TRBJ2-7; 10 bases map to TRBD1. Losses at the gene ends were 3 bases for V and 2 bases for J; bases not matched to a gene: 1. The germline gives CDR1 LNHDA, CDR2 SQIVND (reference sequence). The CDR3 is made up of 14 amino acids. The DNA for the CDR3 is TGTGCCAGTAGTATGGGGACAGGGGCCTACGAGCAGTACTTC. It specifies CASSMGTGAYEQYF.

The count of this clone is one. The chain uses TRBV20-1 and TRBJ2-5; D unclear. The germline V and J ends were trimmed by 3 bases and 4 bases, with 3 bases remaining between them. Germline V CDR1 and CDR2: DFQATT, SNEGSKA (reference sequence). The CDR3 runs to 10 residues. The CDR3 nucleotides are TGCAGTGCTAGCGGAGAGACCCAGTACTTC. It encodes CSASGETQYF.

V usage is TRBV30 and J usage is TRBJ1-3; D remains ambiguous. V was cut by 0 bases and J by 0 bases, with 12 bases left in between. Looked up from germline, CDR1 is GTSNPN and CDR2 is SVGIG (reference sequence). CDR3 length: 16 residues. CDR3 loop: CAWSVNRGSSGNTIYF. The CDR3 coding sequence is TGTGCCTGGAGTGTAAATCGGGGAAGCTCTGGAAACACCATATATTTT.

Comment on this clone: In this CDR3 the conserved last residue, phenylalanine or tryptophan, is missing, so a read error is likely. J is TRBJ1-5 and V is TRBV4-1, with TRBD1 as a possible D gene (6 bases). Trimming took 4 bases from V and 13 from J, leaving 17 bases between them. CDR1 and CDR2 (germline): MGHRA, YSYEKL. The CDR3 consists of 13 residues. Here the CDR3 reads CASSPSLTGLQHL. CDR3 sequence (DNA): TGCGCCAGCAGCCCAAGCCTCACAGGGCTTCAGCATCTT.

This sequence joins TRBV6-5 and TRBJ1-5; weak D call: TRBD1 (6 bases). The CDR3 loop spans 15 amino acids. Trimming removed 2 bases from V and 4 bases from J, with 12 bases in between. Per the germline V gene, CDR1 is MNHEY and CDR2 is SVGAGI. The CDR3 loop reads CASSYQQGRNQPQHF. In DNA, the CDR3 is TGTGCCAGCAGTTACCAACAGGGTCGGAATCAGCCCCAGCATTTT.

A single count supports this clone. The V gene is TRBV6-1, the J gene TRBJ1-5; tentative D call: TRBD1 (5 bases). Trimming shortened V by 1 base and J by 7 bases, and 14 bases separated the two germline ends. CDR3 length equals 15 residues. From germline, CDR1 is MNHNS and CDR2 SASEGT. The CDR3 bases are TGTGCCAGCAGTGAAGGAATGGGGGGGATACAGCCCCAGCATTTT. Protein sequence: CASSEGMGGIQPQHF.

The chain has TRBV7-6 and TRBJ2-7; possibly TRBD1 for D (6 bases). The CDR3 length is 15 residues. The germline gives CDR1 SGHVS, CDR2 FNYEAQ. Deletions cut 3 bases from V and 0 bases from J, with 12 bases between. CDR3 loop: CASSFVGDTSYEQYF. The CDR3, as DNA: TGTGCCAGCAGCTTCGTCGGGGACACCTCCTACGAGCAGTACTTC.